The 13 T cell receptor beta chains presented below share a single source sample, sequenced in a study of T cell responses to AZD1222 COVID-19 vaccine. Profiling relied on immunoSEQ multiplex PCR, and the TCRdb table lists in-frame clones only, not all of them. Among 120,000 to 150,000 clones listed, approximately 90% were seen once. The source was peripheral blood, collected 28 days after the second AZD1222 dose. The receptors originated from an adult who received the AZD1222 COVID-19 vaccine.

This clone was picked up a small number of times. V is TRBV7-2 and J is TRBJ2-7; maybe TRBD2 (5 bases). Trimming left V 5 bases short and J 1 base short, with 15 bases between. The V gene's germline CDR1 is SGHTA and CDR2 FQGNSA. The CDR3 extends over 15 amino acids. Here the CDR3 DNA reads TGTGCCAGCAGCCTACGAGGAAGCGGTTCCTACGAGCAGTACTTC. It encodes CASSLRGSGSYEQYF.

The rearrangement joins TRBV19 to TRBJ1-6; D uncertain. The CDR3 loop spans 14 amino acids. The germline V gene has CDR1 LNHDA and CDR2 SQIVND (reference sequence). V lost 3 bases and J 4 bases, leaving 7 bases between the germline ends. CDR3 DNA sequence: TGTGCCAGTAGTATGTTGGAGTATAATTCACCCCTCCACTTT. Translated, it gives CASSMLEYNSPLHF.

V gene TRBV6-5 combines with J gene TRBJ2-7, with D tentatively TRBD2 (5 bases). Trimming stripped 2 bases from V and 3 bases from J, with 11 bases between. The germline gives CDR1 MNHEY, CDR2 SVGAGI. CDR3 length: 14 amino acids. CDR3 coding DNA: TGTGCCAGCAGTTACGGCCGGGGAAACTACGAGCAGTACTTC. Its translation is CASSYGRGNYEQYF.

V gene TRBV5-4 combines with J gene TRBJ2-5; the match to TRBD2 covers 10 bases. The CDR3 contains 14 residues. V was pared by 4 bases and J by 5 bases, with 5 bases of the junction left unmatched. Germline values: CDR1 SGHNT, CDR2 YYREEE (reference sequence). The CDR3 region has the DNA TGTGCCAGCAGCGTAGGACTAGCGGTCGAGACCCAGTACTTC. This sequence encodes CASSVGLAVETQYF.

The CDR3 sequence: CASSLRAAATNEKLFF. DNA for the CDR3: TGTGCCAGCAGCCTTAGGGCCGCAGCAACTAATGAAAAACTGTTTTTT. The J gene is TRBJ1-4, the V gene TRBV14; D unclear. The CDR3 spans 16 residues. The V gene lost 4 bases and the J gene lost 0 bases, with 12 bases spanning the gap. Looked up from germline, CDR1 is SGHDN and CDR2 is FVKESK.

J is TRBJ1-3 and V is TRBV11-3; D is unclear. Germline V gene data show CDR1 as SGHNT and CDR2 as YENEEA. CDR3 size: 13 residues. V was trimmed by 6 bases and J by 1 base, leaving 7 bases between them. In DNA form, the CDR3 reads TGTGCCAGCAGTTCGGGGTCTGGAAACACCATATATTTT. Translated: CASSSGSGNTIYF.

J is TRBJ1-3 and V is TRBV5-1, with 9 positions matching TRBD1. With V trimmed by 0 bases and J by 1 base, 8 bases remained unmatched. Germline V CDR1 and CDR2: SGHRS, YFSETQ. This CDR3 is built from 18 residues. In nucleotides, the CDR3 is TGCGCCAGCAGCTTGGGGGGCCGGGGACAGGGTTCTGGAAACACCATATATTTT. Its translation is CASSLGGRGQGSGNTIYF. The full variable domain, in which reference TRBV5-1 and TRBJ1-3 provide the parts outside the CDR3, is KAGVTQTPRYLIKTRGQQVTLSCSPISGHRSVSWYQQTPGQGLQFLFEYFSETQRNKGNFPGRFSGRQFSNSRSEMNVSTLELGDSALYLCASSLGGRGQGSGNTIYFGEGSWLTVV.

V gene TRBV3-1 (or the pseudogene TRBV3-2) combines with J gene TRBJ2-3; D is uncertain. Germline V gene data show CDR1 as LGHDT and CDR2 as YNNKEL (reference sequence). The CDR3 length is 14 residues. V was trimmed by 1 base and J by 5 bases, leaving 10 bases between them. CDR3 sequence reads: CASSQVSVLDTQYF. The CDR3 nucleotides are TGTGCCAGCAGCCAAGTCAGCGTTTTAGATACGCAGTATTTT.

This rearrangement joins TRBV5-6 to TRBJ1-6, with TRBD1 as a possible D gene (5 bases). Trimming pared 1 base from V and 10 bases from J, leaving 12 bases between. The germline V gene has CDR1 SGHDT and CDR2 YYEEEE. This CDR3 is built from 14 residues. CDR3 protein: CASSLTTAASPLHF. CDR3 coding DNA: TGTGCCAGCAGCTTGACGACAGCAGCCTCACCCCTCCACTTT.

The rearrangement joins TRBV5-4 to TRBJ2-7, with D possibly matching TRBD2 (6 bases). The CDR3 consists of 17 residues. V gave up 5 bases and J gave up 0 bases, with 21 bases separating them. Germline CDR1 reads SGHNT; CDR2 reads YYREEE (reference sequence). This chain's CDR3 is CASSFRDSRKSSYEQYF. Here the CDR3 DNA reads TGTGCCAGCAGTTTCCGGGACTCCCGGAAGAGCTCCTACGAGCAGTACTTC.

CDR3 nucleotides: TGTGCCAGCAGTTACTCTATCGATATTAGGGCAAGGCAGTTCTTC. This translates into CASSYSIDIRARQFF. The gene calls are TRBV6-5 and TRBJ2-1, with D unresolved. Per the germline V gene, CDR1 is MNHEY and CDR2 is SVGAGI. The CDR3 sequence is 15 residues long. Trimming removed 0 bases from V and 12 bases from J, with 18 bases in between.

The chain joins TRBV5-1 to TRBJ2-3; TRBD1 matches at 7 bases. The CDR3 has 14 residues. V gave up 4 bases and J gave up 3 bases; unmatched junction bases: 5. CDR1 and CDR2 (germline): SGHRS, YFSETQ. In DNA form, the CDR3 reads TGCGCCAGCAGCCTTCGACAGGGAACAGATACGCAGTATTTT. It encodes CASSLRQGTDTQYF.

The chain is built from TRBV5-1 and TRBJ2-7; D is possibly TRBD1 or TRBD2 (6 bases each). V was pared by 5 bases and J by 4 bases, with 13 bases between. The CDR3 contains 13 residues. Germline loops: CDR1 SGHRS, CDR2 YFSETQ. DNA for the CDR3: TGCGCCAGCAGATGGGAAGGGGGGTACGAGCAGTACTTC. Its translation: CASRWEGGYEQYF.